This T cell receptor (beta chain) emerged from a study of T cell repertoires in cytomegalovirus infection. Germline V CDR1 and CDR2: SEHNR, FQNEAQ (reference sequence). Trimming left V 6 bases short and J 6 bases short, with 6 bases between. The CDR3 covers 12 residues. Study-wide points: There were carriers of CMV plus the relevant HLA, and cumulative public TCR beta family frequency identified them.

Details on this clonotype: Its target is unknown.

Via MiXCR, TCRdb re-called the reads, giving one row per CDR3 protein. The data contain around 740,000 distinct CDR3 sequences, roughly a third of them singletons. The chain recombines TRBV7-9 with TRBJ2-6; no reliable D call. Specimen: PBMCs. The receptor was isolated from a human donor in good health (CMV status not recorded). Some clones in this sample may be carry-over from other donors' samples. This CDR3 is CASRFVANVLTF. The CDR3 DNA follows: TGTGCCAGCAGGTTCGTGGCCAACGTCCTGACTTTC.